The 11 T cell receptor beta chains listed next were all sequenced from one sample in a study of T cell responses to AZD1222 COVID-19 vaccine. Only in-frame clones appear in the TCRdb table, and some are missing; sequencing was by immunoSEQ multiplex PCR. The table lists 95,000 to 110,000 clones, roughly 88% of them singletons, with around 4.8% in the top ten. Sample: peripheral blood, taken on day 0 of AZD1222 vaccination. These receptors were obtained from an adult in good health.

The rearrangement links TRBV7-2 to TRBJ2-5; 9 bases are a match to TRBD1. The V and J ends lost 3 bases and 4 bases, in that order; junction bases with no gene match: 3. CDR1 is SGHTA and CDR2 is FQGNSA in the germline V gene. The CDR3 extends over 14 amino acids. DNA for the CDR3: TGTGCCAGCAGCTTCCAGGACAGGGGAGAGACCCAGTACTTC. It specifies CASSFQDRGETQYF.

This clone was recorded once. This sequence joins TRBV12-3 or TRBV12-4 and TRBJ2-1; D is unclear. Trimming shortened V by 8 bases and J by 5 bases, and 13 bases separated the two germline ends. The CDR3 length is 13 residues. CDR3 sequence: CASAPRADNEQFF. CDR3 in DNA: TGTGCCAGCGCCCCCCGGGCGGACAATGAGCAGTTCTTC.

The chain combines TRBV7-9 with TRBJ1-4; no clear D gene. The CDR3 covers 17 residues. The V and J ends lost 3 bases and 8 bases respectively, with 22 bases between them. Looked up from germline, CDR1 is SEHNR and CDR2 is FQNEAQ (reference sequence). As DNA, the CDR3 is TGTGCCAGCAGCTTCCCACAAGAAATAAGTAGACCAGAAAAACTGTTTTTT. Protein product: CASSFPQEISRPEKLFF.

This clone came up a few times. J is TRBJ2-5 and V is TRBV6-2 or TRBV6-3, with TRBD1 matching 8 bases. The CDR3 covers 15 residues. J lost 5 bases, V lost 2 bases, and 7 bases had no gene match. CDR1 MNHEY and CDR2 SVGEGT come from the germline V gene. CDR3 bases: TGTGCCAGCAGTTACAACCCGGACAGGGCGGAGACCCAGTACTTC. Translation gives CASSYNPDRAETQYF.

The DNA for the CDR3 is TGTGCCAGCACGCCCGGGGGGACTTACACTGAAGCTTTCTTT. Its translation is CASTPGGTYTEAFF. The chain uses TRBV28 and TRBJ1-1, with TRBD1 as a possible D gene (5 bases). The CDR3 loop spans 14 amino acids. V was cut by 7 bases and J by 3 bases, with 15 bases left in between. Germline V gives CDR1 MDHEN, CDR2 SYDVKM.

The chain is built from TRBV30 and TRBJ2-2; D may be TRBD1 or TRBD2 (5 bases each). CDR1 and CDR2 (germline): GTSNPN, SVGIG (reference sequence). Deletions cut 8 bases from V and 0 bases from J, with 37 bases between. This CDR3 spans 22 amino acids. The CDR3 bases are TGTGCCAAGAGCCGAGGGGATATTGGGTTATACGATTTCGAACCGAACACCGGGGAGCTGTTTTTT. It translates to CAKSRGDIGLYDFEPNTGELFF. The full variable domain, with the rest looked up from reference TRBV30 and TRBJ2-2, is SQTIHQWPATLVQPVGSPLSLECTVEGTSNPNLYWYRQAAGRGLQLLFYSVGIGQISSEVPQNLSASRPQDRQFILSSKKLLLSDSGFYLCAKSRGDIGLYDFEPNTGELFFGEGSRLTVL.

The genes are TRBV6-5 and TRBJ2-7; possibly TRBD1 for D (6 bases). Germline lookup yields CDR1 MNHEY and CDR2 SVGAGI. Trimming took 8 bases from V and 2 from J, leaving 16 bases between them. The CDR3 covers 14 residues. Written as DNA, the CDR3 is TGTGCCAGCTCCTCTAGGACAGTTACCTACGAGCAGTACTTC. Protein: CASSSRTVTYEQYF.

This chain joins TRBV5-4 and TRBJ1-2; TRBD1 is a possible D gene (5 bases). With 4 bases removed from V and 1 base from J, the gap between germline ends came to 11 bases. Looked up from germline, CDR1 is SGHNT and CDR2 is YYREEE (reference sequence). This CDR3 has 14 residues. CDR3 loop: CASSPWGDNYGYTF. The CDR3 DNA is TGTGCCAGCAGCCCCTGGGGGGATAACTATGGCTACACCTTC.

The rearrangement uses TRBV28 and TRBJ2-5; 10 nucleotides agree with TRBD1. The V segment lost 3 bases and the J segment 5 bases; nucleotides outside the gene matches: 24. The CDR3 totals 21 residues. Germline CDR1 and CDR2: MDHEN and SYDVKM. The DNA for the CDR3 is TGTGCCAGCAGTTTCCAAATCGGGGACAGGGGTGTGGGGTCATTCCGCGAGACCCAGTACTTC. Translated: CASSFQIGDRGVGSFRETQYF. Using reference TRBV28 and TRBJ2-5 for the parts outside the CDR3, the full variable domain is DVKVTQSSRYLVKRTGEKVFLECVQDMDHENMFWYRQDPGLGLRLIYFSYDVKMKEKGDIPEGYSVSREKKERFSLILESASTNQTSMYLCASSFQIGDRGVGSFRETQYFGPGTRLLVL.

The V and J genes are TRBV6-5 and TRBJ1-2; 9 positions match TRBD1. This CDR3 has 12 amino acids. From germline, CDR1 is MNHEY and CDR2 SVGAGI. Trimming took 5 bases from V and 6 from J; bases not matched to a gene: 1. Here the CDR3 reads CASSRDRDGYTF. CDR3 DNA: TGTGCCAGCAGTCGGGACAGGGATGGCTACACCTTC.

This chain links TRBV28 with TRBJ1-2; 11 bases agree with TRBD1. V trimming: 2 bases; J trimming: 4 bases; junction bases outside the gene matches: 3. Germline V lookup: CDR1 MDHEN, CDR2 SYDVKM. CDR3 length: 15 amino acids. The CDR3: CASSLGTGGSYGYTF. CDR3 bases: TGTGCCAGCAGTTTAGGGACAGGGGGAAGCTATGGCTACACCTTC.